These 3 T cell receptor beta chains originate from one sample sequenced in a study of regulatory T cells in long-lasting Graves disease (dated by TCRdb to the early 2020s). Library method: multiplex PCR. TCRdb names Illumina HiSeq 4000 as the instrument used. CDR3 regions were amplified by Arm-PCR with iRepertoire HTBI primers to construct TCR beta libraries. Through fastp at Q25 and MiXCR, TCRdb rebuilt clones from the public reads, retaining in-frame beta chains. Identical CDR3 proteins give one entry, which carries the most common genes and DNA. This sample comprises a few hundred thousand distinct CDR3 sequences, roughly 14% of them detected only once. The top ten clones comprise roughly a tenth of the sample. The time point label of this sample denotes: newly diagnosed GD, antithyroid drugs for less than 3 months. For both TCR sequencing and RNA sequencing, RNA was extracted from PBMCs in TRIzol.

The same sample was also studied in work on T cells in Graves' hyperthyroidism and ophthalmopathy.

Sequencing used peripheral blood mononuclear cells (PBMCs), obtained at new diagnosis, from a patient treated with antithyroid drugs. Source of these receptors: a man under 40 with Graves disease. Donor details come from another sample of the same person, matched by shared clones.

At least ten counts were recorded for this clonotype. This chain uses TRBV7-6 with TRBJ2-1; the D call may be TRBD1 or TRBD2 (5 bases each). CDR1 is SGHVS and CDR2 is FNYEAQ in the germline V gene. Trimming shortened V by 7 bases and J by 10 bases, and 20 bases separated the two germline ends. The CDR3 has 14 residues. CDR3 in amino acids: CASIPGTLGSEQFF. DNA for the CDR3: TGTGCCAGCATCCCAGGGACCCTAGGATCGGAGCAGTTCTTC.

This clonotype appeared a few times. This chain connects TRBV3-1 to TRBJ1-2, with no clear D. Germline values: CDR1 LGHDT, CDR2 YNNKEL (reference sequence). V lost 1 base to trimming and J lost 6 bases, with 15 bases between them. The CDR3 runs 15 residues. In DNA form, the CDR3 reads TGTGCCAGCAGCCAAGGTCGGGCATTTCTTCATGGCTACACCTTC. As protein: CASSQGRAFLHGYTF.

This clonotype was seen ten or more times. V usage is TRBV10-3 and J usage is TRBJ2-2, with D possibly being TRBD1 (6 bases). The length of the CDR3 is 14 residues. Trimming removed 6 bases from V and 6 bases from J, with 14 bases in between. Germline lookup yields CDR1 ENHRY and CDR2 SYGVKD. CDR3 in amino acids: CAISMDSKPGELFF. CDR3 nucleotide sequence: TGTGCCATCAGCATGGACAGTAAACCCGGGGAGCTGTTTTTT.